This T cell receptor beta chain was captured in a study of siplizumab effects on memory and regulatory T cells (dated by TCRdb to the late 2010s). With regard to the full study: Across about eight responder-stimulator pairs, mixed lymphocyte reactions were run as pairs, roughly 1 with siplizumab at about 0.95 ug/mL and roughly 1 without drug. The study examined how the anti-CD2 antibody siplizumab affects alloreactive T-cell subsets in allogeneic mixed lymphocyte reactions built from human PBMCs.

As to this clone: Its antigen remains undetermined. No clone much larger than this one lies a single base away; base qualities are absent.

Study-wide findings and limitations: Among mappable alloreactive CD4+ clones, the Treg-derived fraction averaged approximately 63% with siplizumab versus roughly 30% in control reactions. Siplizumab significantly reduced the cumulative frequency of alloreactive sequences traceable to unstimulated CD4+ memory T cells. No functional confirmation was obtained for the suppressive function of proliferating Tregs from siplizumab cultures. Compared with memory T cells, unstimulated naive T cells appeared more diverse, and naive cells seemed to make a substantial contribution to the alloresponse. A naive or memory phenotype could not be assigned to roughly 80-97% of proliferating CD4+ or CD8+ clones. Sequences below about 10^-5 frequency were poorly captured, so only a minor fraction of alloreactive clones could be mapped to unstimulated subsets.

The library was produced with the immunoSEQ multiplex PCR assay. Approximately 93,000 TCR templates per sample were assayed by the deep sequencing platform. Genomic DNA extracted from sorted T cells was used for TCRbeta CDR3 sequencing. In the original analysis: The R programming language was used for clonal analysis of the TCRbeta CDR3 data. Alloreactive CD4+ and CD8+ clones were defined by comparing unstimulated samples with post-reaction CFSE-low samples. Regulatory or non-regulatory origin of alloreactive CD4+ clones was assigned by matching sequences to the sorted unstimulated Treg and non-Treg repertoires. In TCRdb, the immuneACCESS table is reduced to in-frame sequences with V and J assigned. These tables do not hold every clone; where another copy was compared, an unresolved V gene accounts for under half, and the others remain unexplained. That table supplies the V and J calls and clone size; D and trimming were determined from the DNA. Recorded for this sample are several hundred clones; 72% of them occurred a single time. The ten top clones hold roughly four fifths of the sample.

Reading from cysteine to phenylalanine, the CDR3 counts 13 amino acids. Only the CDR3 region is kept as DNA, spanning 39 bases read in frame from base 1. As encoded in the germline V gene (reference sequence), CDR1 is MNHNY while CDR2 is SVGAGI. V is cut back by 4 bases and J by 8 bases, with 5 bases in the junction unmatched. For five to seven days, cells in the mixed lymphocyte reaction were kept in coculture at 37 degrees C. After responder PBMCs were labelled with CFSE and stimulator PBMCs with Violet Dye, the two populations were combined at a 1:1 ratio. Sorted unstimulated T cells and proliferating T cells recovered from mixed lymphocyte reactions underwent TCRbeta CDR3 sequencing. Fresh whole blood from more than 8 HLA-typed healthy donors was used as the source from which PBMCs were isolated. For TCR sequencing, responder T cells that had proliferated and were CFSE-low were FACS-sorted once the mixed lymphocyte reaction was over.

The sequence came from a human donor in good health; the cells came from an allogeneic mixed lymphocyte reaction. Some clones in this sample may be carry-over from other donors' samples. The sample was CFSE-low (dividing) CD8+ T cells sorted from an allogeneic mixed lymphocyte reaction. Recombination linked TRBV6-6 to TRBJ2-1, with 7 bases in between that match TRBD2. The nucleotide sequence is TGTGCCAGCAGTTCGGATGGGGGGGATGAGCAGTTCTTC. It codes for CASSSDGGDEQFF.